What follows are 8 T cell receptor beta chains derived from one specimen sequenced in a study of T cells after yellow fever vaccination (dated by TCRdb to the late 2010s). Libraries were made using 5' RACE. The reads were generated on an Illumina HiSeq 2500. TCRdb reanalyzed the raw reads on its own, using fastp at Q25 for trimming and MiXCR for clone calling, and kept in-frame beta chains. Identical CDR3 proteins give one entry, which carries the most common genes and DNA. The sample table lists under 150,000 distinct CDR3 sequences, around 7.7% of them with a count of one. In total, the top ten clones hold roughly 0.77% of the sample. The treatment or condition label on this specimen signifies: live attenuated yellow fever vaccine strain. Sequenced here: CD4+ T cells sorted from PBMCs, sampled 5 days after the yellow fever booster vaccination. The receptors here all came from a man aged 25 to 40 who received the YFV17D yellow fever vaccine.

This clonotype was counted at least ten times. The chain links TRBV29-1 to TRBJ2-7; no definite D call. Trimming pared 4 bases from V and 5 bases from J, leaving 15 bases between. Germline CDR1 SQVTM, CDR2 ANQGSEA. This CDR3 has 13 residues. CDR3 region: CSVGRDKADEQYF. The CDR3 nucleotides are TGCAGCGTTGGTAGGGATAAAGCCGACGAGCAGTACTTC.

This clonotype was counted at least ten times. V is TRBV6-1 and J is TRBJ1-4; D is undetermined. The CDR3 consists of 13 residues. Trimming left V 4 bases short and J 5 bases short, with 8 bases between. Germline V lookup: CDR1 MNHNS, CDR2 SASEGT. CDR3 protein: CASSARENEKLFF. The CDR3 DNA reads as TGTGCCAGCAGTGCGAGGGAAAATGAAAAACTGTTTTTT.

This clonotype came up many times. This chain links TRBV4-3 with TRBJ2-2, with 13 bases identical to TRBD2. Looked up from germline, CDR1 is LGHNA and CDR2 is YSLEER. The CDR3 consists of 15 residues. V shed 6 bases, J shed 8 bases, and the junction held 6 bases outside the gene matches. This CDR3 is CASSQLAGGRGELFF. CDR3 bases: TGCGCCAGCAGTCAACTAGCGGGAGGGCGGGGGGAGCTGTTTTTT.

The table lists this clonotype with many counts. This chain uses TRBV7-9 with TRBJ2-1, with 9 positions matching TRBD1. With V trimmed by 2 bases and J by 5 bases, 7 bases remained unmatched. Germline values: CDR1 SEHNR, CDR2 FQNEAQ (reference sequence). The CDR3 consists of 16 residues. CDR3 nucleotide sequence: TGTGCCAGCAGCTTAATAGGGACAGGGTACCACAATGAGCAGTTCTTC. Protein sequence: CASSLIGTGYHNEQFF.

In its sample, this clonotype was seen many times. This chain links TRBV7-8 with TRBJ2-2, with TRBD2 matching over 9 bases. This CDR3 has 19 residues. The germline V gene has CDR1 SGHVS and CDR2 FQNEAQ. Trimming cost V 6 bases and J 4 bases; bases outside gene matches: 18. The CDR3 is CASRKPAGGRAMSTGELFF. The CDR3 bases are TGTGCCAGCAGGAAACCTGCCGGCGGGAGGGCCATGAGCACCGGGGAGCTGTTTTTT.

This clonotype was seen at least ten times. In DNA, the CDR3 is TGTGCCACGAGCCCACAGGGGGTGGGGGCCAACGTCCTGACTTTC. Its protein is CATSPQGVGANVLTF. This sequence joins TRBV6-5 and TRBJ2-6, with 8 positions matching TRBD1. Trimming took 10 bases from V and 4 from J; bases not matched to a gene: 9. Per the germline V gene, CDR1 is MNHEY and CDR2 is SVGAGI. This CDR3 has 15 residues.

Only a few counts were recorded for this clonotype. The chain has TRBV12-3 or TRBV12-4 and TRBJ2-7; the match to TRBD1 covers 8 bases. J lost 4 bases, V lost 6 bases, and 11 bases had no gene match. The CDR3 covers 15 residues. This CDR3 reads CASSMDRDGGYEQYF. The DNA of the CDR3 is TGTGCCAGCAGCATGGACAGGGACGGGGGATACGAGCAGTACTTC.

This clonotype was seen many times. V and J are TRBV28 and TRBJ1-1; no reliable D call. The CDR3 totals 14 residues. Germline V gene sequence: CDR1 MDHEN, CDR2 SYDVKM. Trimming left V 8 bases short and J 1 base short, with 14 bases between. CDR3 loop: CASRPPARNTEAFF. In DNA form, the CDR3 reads TGTGCCAGCCGACCCCCAGCGCGGAACACTGAAGCTTTCTTT.